This T cell receptor beta chain emerged from a study of blood T cell repertoires in COVID-19. Turning to the study itself: The cDNA or gDNA used as material had been derived from T cells, B-cell-depleted T cells, or PBMCs.

Assignment of participants to cohorts was predicated upon participant-reported clinical history. Study processing details: The assay estimated nucleated cells by amplifying reference gene primers. Measured with immunoSEQ multiplex PCR; TCRdb has only the in-frame clones, and not every one. Clonal size and the V and J genes are those of that table, whereas D and trimming came from the DNA. The table shows about 220,000 clones, with about nine tenths occurring only once. CDR3 length equals 19 residues. The germline gives CDR1 MNHEY, CDR2 SMNVEV (reference sequence). The germline V and J ends were trimmed by 2 bases and 0 bases, with 22 bases remaining between them.

The source is a woman younger than 45 who had recovered from COVID-19. Sequences were obtained from PBMCs or T cells enriched from blood (not recorded which). V usage is TRBV27 and J usage is TRBJ1-1, with TRBD1 as a possible D gene (5 bases). The CDR3 is CASSLISAGPRYVNTEAFF. The CDR3 coding sequence is TGTGCCAGCAGTTTAATTTCCGCAGGGCCTCGATATGTGAACACTGAAGCTTTCTTT.